Included here is one T cell receptor (beta chain) sequence, with context. Cohorts were determined from participant-reported clinical history. This record comes from a study of blood T cell repertoires in COVID-19. About the study: Acute and convalescent COVID-19 samples came from the United States, Italy and Spain. T cells, B-cell-depleted T cells, or PBMCs provided the cDNA or gDNA that served as material.

Produced via immunoSEQ multiplex PCR; TCRdb's table is partial and in-frame only. The sample records fewer than 450,000 clones, about nine tenths being singletons. Trimming took 5 bases from V and 2 from J, leaving 7 bases between them. Per germline, CDR1 SGHDT and CDR2 YYEEEE. The CDR3 has 12 amino acids. The chain employs TRBV5-6 and TRBJ1-2; D remains unclear. This clonotype was sampled from a man aged 18-30 years who had recovered from COVID-19. Sequenced input: PBMCs or T cells enriched from blood (not recorded which). CDR3 sequence (DNA): TGTGCCAGCAGGCGACAAAACTATGGCTACACCTTC. Its translation: CASRRQNYGYTF.